A selection of T cell receptor beta chains follows, all from one sample in a study of cytomegalovirus exposure and HLA in healthy donors. The table came from immunoSEQ multiplex PCR; TCRdb's copy has only in-frame clones and leaves some out. The sample table includes over 150,000 clones. Sequencing input: PBMCs. These receptors all come from a boy aged 5-17 years in good health and CMV-seronegative. Each CDR3 is given with its conserved first and last residue. D genes are given only for firm matches.

>TRBV28|TRBJ2-1|TRBD1
TGTGCCAGCAGGTCCGGACAGGGTGGGATTTACAATGAGCAGTTCTTC
CASRSGQGGIYNEQFF
>TRBV5-4|TRBJ2-2|TRBD1
TGTGCCAGCAGCCACCGGGACAGGGGGAACACCGGGGAGCTGTTTTTT
CASSHRDRGNTGELFF
>TRBV6-4|TRBJ1-2|NA
TGTGCCAGCAGTGATCGAGGCTATGGCTACACCTTC
CASSDRGYGYTF
>TRBV5-1|TRBJ2-2|NA
TGCGCCAGCAGACCTGGGGGGTCGAACACCGGGGAGCTGTTTTTT
CASRPGGSNTGELFF
>TRBV7-2|TRBJ1-6|NA
TGTGCCAGCTCGCCCCAGAATTCACCCCTCCACTTT
CASSPQNSPLHF
>TRBV5-6|TRBJ1-1|NA
TGTGCCAGCAGCGGCCCTTATAGGCGGGCAGCTTTCTTT
CASSGPYRRAAFF
>TRBV27|TRBJ1-5|NA
TGTGCCAGCAAAGGAGGGTCGGGCAATCAGCCCCAGCATTTT
CASKGGSGNQPQHF
>TRBV9|TRBJ2-5|NA
TGTGCCAGCAGCCCAGGGGTCCAGGAGAGAGAGACCCAGTACTTC
CASSPGVQERETQYF
>TRBV4-2|TRBJ2-1|TRBD1
TGTGCCAGCAGCCAGGACAGGGGGTACGATGAGCAGTTCTTC
CASSQDRGYDEQFF
>TRBV5-1|TRBJ1-2|NA
TGCGCCAGCAGCTTGGACGGACAACCTAACTATGGCTACACCTTC
CASSLDGQPNYGYTF
>TRBV9|TRBJ2-3|TRBD2
TGTGCCAGCAGCGTAGGCGGGGGGGCACCGGATACGCAGTATTTT
CASSVGGGAPDTQYF
>TRBV5-1|TRBJ2-6|NA
TGCGCCACCTCACCCAGGGCGGCTGGGGCCAACGTCCTGACTTTC
CATSPRAAGANVLTF
>TRBV6-1|TRBJ1-4|TRBD1
TGTGCCAGCAGGACAGGGGGCGCGGGGGCTGAAAAACTGTTTTTT
CASRTGGAGAEKLFF
>TRBV19|TRBJ2-2|TRBD1
TGTGCCAGTAGTGTACCGGACAGGGGGGAAACCGGGGAGCTGTTTTTT
CASSVPDRGETGELFF